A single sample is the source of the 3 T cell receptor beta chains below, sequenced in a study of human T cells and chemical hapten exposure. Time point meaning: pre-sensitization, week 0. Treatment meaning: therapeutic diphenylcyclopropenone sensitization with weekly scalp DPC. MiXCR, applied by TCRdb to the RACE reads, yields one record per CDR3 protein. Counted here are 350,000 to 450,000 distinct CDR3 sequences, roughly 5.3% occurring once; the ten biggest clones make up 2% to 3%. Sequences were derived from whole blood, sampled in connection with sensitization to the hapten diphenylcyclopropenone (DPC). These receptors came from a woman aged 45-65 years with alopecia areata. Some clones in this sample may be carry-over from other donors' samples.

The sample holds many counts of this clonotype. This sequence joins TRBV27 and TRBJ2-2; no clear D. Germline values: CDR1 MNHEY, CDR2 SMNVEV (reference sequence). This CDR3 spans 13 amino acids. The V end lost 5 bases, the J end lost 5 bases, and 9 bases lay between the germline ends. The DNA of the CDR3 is TGTGCCAGCAGTCTCGACCATACCGGGGAGCTGTTTTTT. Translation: CASSLDHTGELFF.

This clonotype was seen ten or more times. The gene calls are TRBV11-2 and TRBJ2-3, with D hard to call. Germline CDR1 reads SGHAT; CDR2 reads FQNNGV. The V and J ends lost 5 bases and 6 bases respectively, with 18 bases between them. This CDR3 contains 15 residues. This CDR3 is CASSAPIRAEDTQYF. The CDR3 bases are TGTGCCAGCAGCGCACCGATCCGGGCGGAGGATACGCAGTATTTT.

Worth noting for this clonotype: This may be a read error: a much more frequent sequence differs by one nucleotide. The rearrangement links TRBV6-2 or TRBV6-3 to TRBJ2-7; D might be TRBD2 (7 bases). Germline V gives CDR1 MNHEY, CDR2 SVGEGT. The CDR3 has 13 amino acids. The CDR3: CAGRARGAREQYF. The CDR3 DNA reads TGTGCCGGCAGAGCCCGGGGGGCCAGGGAGCAGTACTTC.